The T cell receptor (beta chain) described here comes from a study of sequential checkpoint blockade in melanoma. Germline CDR1 is SGHVS and CDR2 is FQNEAQ. The CDR3 spans 12 residues. Between the trimmed V and J ends, which lost 1 base and 9 bases, there was a span of 7 bases. Clones were sequenced by immunoSEQ multiplex PCR, and TCRdb holds only the in-frame ones, with some missing. The sample carries approximately 3,600 clones, approximately 60% recorded once. The treatment denotes: randomized to nivolumab then ipilimumab (arm A) or the reverse (arm B). The clonotype was recovered from a human donor with melanoma. Sequencing was performed on CD8+ T cells sorted from blood (inferred from file names), taken from a patient given nivolumab and ipilimumab in sequence. This chain joins TRBV7-8 and TRBJ1-5; D ambiguous. The DNA of the CDR3 is TGTGCCAGCAGCTTAGGGGAGGGGCCCCAGCATTTT. Protein sequence: CASSLGEGPQHF.